The 19 T cell receptor beta chains given below trace back to one sample, sequenced in a study of T cells in women clearing cervical HPV infection. Profiled with immunoSEQ multiplex PCR; TCRdb holds only in-frame clones, not every one. Recorded for this sample: about 48,000 clones. Sequenced sample: blood buffy coat. All receptors derive from a woman aged 18 to 75 with a cervical HPV16 infection that either progressed to CIN3+ or cleared (not recorded which).

As concerns this clone: The sequence runs out 3 residues before the end of the CDR3; the remainder is reconstructed from the germline J gene. This chain links TRBV9 with TRBJ2-2; D ambiguous. This CDR3 contains 12 residues. V lost 0 bases to trimming and J lost 9 bases, with 6 bases between them. CDR1 SGDLS and CDR2 YYNGEE come from the germline V gene. The part of the CDR3 DNA that was read is TGTGCCAGCAGCGTAGGTCTCCGGGAG. It yields the protein CASSVGLRE. The full CDR3 reads CASSVGLRELFF.

With respect to this clone: The read ends 3 residues early relative to the CDR3; the germline J gene fills the gap. The chain joins TRBV6-2 or TRBV6-3 to TRBJ2-2; perhaps TRBD1 as D (5 bases). The CDR3 is made up of 14 amino acids. Germline V lookup: CDR1 MNHEY, CDR2 SVGEGT. V lost 6 bases and J lost 1, with 9 bases in between. The sequenced CDR3 bases are TGTGCCAGCAGGCTGGACAAGAACACCGGGGAG. This codes for CASRLDKNTGE. The entire CDR3 reads CASRLDKNTGELFF.

On this clone itself: The sequence runs out 3 residues before the end of the CDR3; the remainder is reconstructed from the germline J gene. This chain joins TRBV5-1 and TRBJ2-1; TRBD2 might be the D (6 bases). Germline-derived CDR1 and CDR2 are SGHRS and YFSETQ. Trimming took 7 bases from V and 1 from J, leaving 15 bases between them. CDR3 size: 15 residues. The CDR3: CASARVAVSYNEQFF. The CDR3 DNA, read in part, is TGCGCCAGCGCTCGCGTAGCGGTGTCCTACAATGAG.

Points on this clone: Sequencing ends 3 residues short of the CDR3 end; the germline J gene provides the rest. Distinct nucleotide sequences in the sample also encode this CDR3. The gene calls are TRBV5-5 and TRBJ1-2; D ambiguous. This CDR3 comprises 12 residues. V gave up 3 bases and J gave up 1 base, with 4 bases separating them. CDR1 is SGHKS and CDR2 is YYEKEE in the germline V gene (reference sequence). This CDR3 is CASSSGNYGYTF. CDR3 DNA (partial): TGTGCCAGCAGCTCCGGTAACTATGGC.

Turning to this clone: The DNA ends 3 residues before the CDR3 does, and the rest of the CDR3 is filled in from the germline J gene. The chain links TRBV28 to TRBJ2-5; weak D call: TRBD1 (6 bases). The CDR3 contains 16 residues. Germline V gene lookup returns CDR1 MDHEN and CDR2 SYDVKM. V lost 2 bases, J lost 1 base, and 14 bases lay in between. Here the CDR3 reads CASSLARGGVQETQYF. The CDR3 DNA, read in part, is TGTGCCAGCAGTTTAGCGAGAGGGGGTGTCCAAGAGACC. Based on the CDR3 plus reference TRBV28 and TRBJ2-5, the full variable domain is DVKVTQSSRYLVKRTGEKVFLECVQDMDHENMFWYRQDPGLGLRLIYFSYDVKMKEKGDIPEGYSVSREKKERFSLILESASTNQTSMYLCASSLARGGVQETQYFGPGTRLLVL.

As for this clone: The DNA ends 3 residues before the CDR3 does, and the rest of the CDR3 is filled in from the germline J gene. The gene calls are TRBV14 and TRBJ2-3; D possibly corresponds to TRBD1 (6 bases). The CDR3 has 17 residues. V was cut by 4 bases and J by 2 bases, with 19 bases left in between. Per the germline V gene, CDR1 is SGHDN and CDR2 is FVKESK. This CDR3 is CASSPHFFQGLTDTQYF. CDR3 DNA (partial): TGTGCCAGCAGCCCGCACTTCTTTCAGGGGCTCACAGATACG.

In the case of this clone: The sequence runs out 3 residues before the end of the CDR3; the remainder is reconstructed from the germline J gene. The chain joins TRBV28 to TRBJ2-7, with D possibly matching TRBD2 (6 bases). Germline V gene lookup returns CDR1 MDHEN and CDR2 SYDVKM. CDR3 length: 14 residues. The ends were cut back, 4 bases at V and 3 bases at J, with 13 bases in the middle. The part of the CDR3 DNA that was read is TGTGCCAGCAGTTCGTACACGGGGGTCTACGAG. Residues: CASSSYTGVYE. The whole CDR3 sequence is CASSSYTGVYEQYF.

A word on this clone: The read gets to within 3 residues of the CDR3 end, and the germline J gene fills in the rest. The J gene is TRBJ2-7, the V gene TRBV7-9; 8 nucleotides agree with TRBD1. The CDR3 runs 15 residues. V was pared by 3 bases and J by 1 base, with 5 bases of the junction left unmatched. Germline values: CDR1 SEHNR, CDR2 FQNEAQ (reference sequence). CDR3 region: CASSLGQDLSYEQYF. CDR3 DNA (partial): TGTGCCAGCAGCTTGGGACAGGACCTTTCCTACGAG.

On this clone itself: Read sequence stops 3 residues before the CDR3 end, and the germline J gene provides the missing end. The chain uses TRBV24-1 and TRBJ2-7, with 9 bases fitting TRBD2. The germline V gene has CDR1 KGHDR and CDR2 SFDVKD. The V and J ends lost 4 bases and 2 bases, in that order; junction bases with no gene match: 8. This CDR3 spans 16 amino acids. The CDR3 spells CATSDQTSGSPYEQYF. Incomplete CDR3 DNA: TGTGCCACCAGTGACCAGACTAGCGGATCCCCCTACGAG.

Details on this clone: The CDR3 end falls 3 residues outside the read, so it is completed with the germline J gene. The chain has TRBV5-1 and TRBJ2-1; maybe TRBD2 (6 bases). Trimming pared 4 bases from V and 1 base from J, leaving 12 bases between. CDR1 and CDR2 (germline): SGHRS, YFSETQ. This CDR3 has 15 residues. The CDR3 bases that were read are TGCGCCAGCAGCCCAACTAGCAAATCCTACAATGAG. This codes for CASSPTSKSYNE. In full, the CDR3 reads CASSPTSKSYNEQFF.

About this clone itself: The observed sequence ends 3 residues before the CDR3 terminus, with the missing tail filled in from the germline J gene. The chain couples TRBV25-1 to TRBJ1-2, with TRBD1 as a possible D gene (6 bases). CDR1 is MGHDK, CDR2 SYGVNS, per germline. The CDR3 covers 16 residues. V dropped 4 bases and J dropped 0 bases, with 15 bases sitting between them. The sequenced CDR3 bases are TGTGCCAGCAGTGGAGGGGGAGTGGGAACTAACTATGGC. Translating it yields CASSGGGVGTNYG. The entire CDR3 reads CASSGGGVGTNYGYTF.

For this clone: The DNA ends 3 residues before the CDR3 does, and the rest of the CDR3 is filled in from the germline J gene. The rearrangement joins TRBV10-2 to TRBJ1-2; TRBD1 might be the D (5 bases). The germline gives CDR1 WSHSY, CDR2 SAAADI. The CDR3 is 13 amino acids. CDR3 region: CASSEGDRQGYTF. CDR3 bases read: TGCGCCAGCAGTGAGGGCGACAGACAGGGC.

As concerns this clone: The read is 3 residues too short to cover the CDR3 end, so that end is filled in from the germline J gene. The V and J genes are TRBV11-2 and TRBJ1-5, with TRBD1 as a possible D gene (6 bases). This CDR3 has 15 amino acids. Germline CDR1 is SGHAT and CDR2 is FQNNGV. V dropped 0 bases and J dropped 4 bases, with 10 bases sitting between them. The CDR3 DNA, read in part, is TGTGCCAGCAGCTTAGAACAGGGTAGAAATCAGCCC. This sequence encodes CASSLEQGRNQP. The entire CDR3 protein reads CASSLEQGRNQPQHF.

On this clone: The read ends 3 residues early relative to the CDR3; the germline J gene fills the gap. The rearrangement uses TRBV29-1 and TRBJ1-2; perhaps TRBD1 as D (6 bases). The CDR3 loop spans 11 amino acids. CDR1 and CDR2 from the germline V gene are SQVTM and ANQGSEA. This chain's CDR3 is CSVEDQGGYTF. Partial CDR3 DNA: TGCAGCGTTGAAGATCAGGGGGGC.

In regard to this clone: The CDR3 end lies 3 residues beyond the end of the read and is filled in from the germline J gene. The rearrangement links TRBV7-9 to TRBJ1-1, with 7 bases identical to TRBD1. Germline CDR1 and CDR2: SEHNR and FQNEAQ (reference sequence). The V segment lost 5 bases and the J segment 0 bases; nucleotides outside the gene matches: 6. This CDR3 is built from 15 residues. The CDR3 region is CASSHTGVLNTEAFF. The CDR3 DNA, read in part, is TGTGCCAGCAGCCACACAGGGGTCTTGAACACTGAA.

As to this clone: The CDR3 end is not reached by the read, which stops 3 residues before it; the germline J gene fills it in. The chain has TRBV5-1 and TRBJ2-7; tentative D call: TRBD1 (5 bases). V shed 4 bases and J shed 3 bases, with 8 bases lying between them. The CDR3 length is 12 residues. The germline CDR1 and CDR2 sequences are SGHRS and YFSETQ. The CDR3: CASSEDIYEQYF. CDR3 bases read: TGCGCCAGCAGCGAGGACATCTACGAG.

To note about this clone: Read data end 3 residues before the CDR3 end; the end is taken from the germline J gene. This chain links TRBV7-9 with TRBJ2-7; possible D gene TRBD2, 7 bases. Trimming cost V 4 bases and J 0 bases, with 10 bases left between them. Germline V gene data show CDR1 as SEHNR and CDR2 as FQNEAQ (reference sequence). The CDR3 covers 14 residues. CDR3 residues: CASSWGGSSYEQYF. CDR3 bases read: TGTGCCAGCAGCTGGGGGGGCAGCTCCTACGAG.

Concerning this clone: The CDR3 goes on 3 residues after the read ends, and that part is filled in from the germline J gene. The chain combines TRBV30 with TRBJ1-4, with 7 positions matching TRBD1. Looked up from germline, CDR1 is GTSNPN and CDR2 is SVGIG (reference sequence). CDR3 length equals 10 residues. CDR3 residues: CAWGDRELFF. CDR3 DNA (partial): TGTGCCTGGGGAGACAGGGAA.

A word on this clone: The missing CDR3 end, 3 residues past where the read stops, is filled in from the germline J gene. The chain is built from TRBV19 and TRBJ2-4; TRBD2 agrees at 7 bases. This CDR3 comprises 13 residues. V lost 5 bases, J lost 3 bases, and 1 base stayed unmatched. Germline-derived CDR1 and CDR2 are LNHDA and SQIVND (reference sequence). CDR3 DNA, as far as it was read: TGTGCCAGTAGTGCGGGAGTCAAAAACATT. This sequence encodes CASSAGVKNI. The CDR3, in full, reads CASSAGVKNIQYF.